The 20 T cell receptor beta chains below come from one sample, sequenced in a study of shared clonotypes between healthy human individuals. Naive CD8 populations comprised CD45RO-negative cells positively selected for CCR7, excluding terminally differentiated effector memory CD45RA+ cells. Sequenced by immunoSEQ multiplex PCR; TCRdb stores in-frame clones only, minus some. The table lists hundreds of thousands of clones, about 97% of them singletons, with around 0.21% in the top ten. The specimen sequenced was naive CD8+ T cells sorted from blood. These receptors were collected from a young man in good health.

About this clone itself: Other DNA sequences in this sample translate to the same CDR3. The J gene is TRBJ2-5, the V gene TRBV4-1, with 11 bases that match TRBD2. CDR3 length: 15 residues. V lost 3 bases to trimming and J lost 4 bases; unmatched junction nucleotides: 4. The germline V gene encodes CDR1 MGHRA and CDR2 YSYEKL. The CDR3 sequence is CASSHILAGGETQYF. CDR3 DNA: TGCGCCAGCAGCCATATCCTAGCGGGAGGAGAGACCCAGTACTTC.

V gene TRBV7-2 combines with J gene TRBJ1-1; D not resolved. The CDR3 is made up of 14 amino acids. Germline V gives CDR1 SGHTA, CDR2 FQGNSA. Trimming pared 7 bases from V and 0 bases from J, leaving 12 bases between. CDR3 DNA sequence: TGTGCCAGCAAACCAGGAGACATGAACACTGAAGCTTTCTTT. This sequence encodes CASKPGDMNTEAFF.

The rearrangement uses TRBV28 and TRBJ1-5; D unresolved. The CDR3 is 16 residues long. Germline V lookup: CDR1 MDHEN, CDR2 SYDVKM. The ends were cut back, 6 bases at V and 0 bases at J, with 15 bases in the middle. The CDR3 region has the DNA TGTGCCAGCAGGCCTCTAGCCTTCGATAGCAATCAGCCCCAGCATTTT. Its protein product is CASRPLAFDSNQPQHF. Based on the CDR3 plus reference TRBV28 and TRBJ1-5, the full variable domain is DVKVTQSSRYLVKRTGEKVFLECVQDMDHENMFWYRQDPGLGLRLIYFSYDVKMKEKGDIPEGYSVSREKKERFSLILESASTNQTSMYLCASRPLAFDSNQPQHFGDGTRLSIL.

J is TRBJ2-3 and V is TRBV9; 12 bases agree with TRBD2. This CDR3 has 16 amino acids. CDR1 is SGDLS and CDR2 is YYNGEE in the germline V gene. Trimming at V came to 4 bases and at J to 1 base, leaving 4 bases not matched to a gene. The CDR3 DNA reads as TGTGCCAGCAGCCCCCGGACTAGCGGGGGCACAGATACGCAGTATTTT. Amino acids: CASSPRTSGGTDTQYF.

The rearrangement joins TRBV7-9 to TRBJ1-2, with D possibly being TRBD1 (5 bases). This CDR3 is built from 17 residues. Germline V gene data show CDR1 as SEHNR and CDR2 as FQNEAQ (reference sequence). V lost 5 bases and J 0 bases, leaving 19 bases between the germline ends. The CDR3 nucleotides are TGTGCCAGCAGCCCACTTAATCCGGGGGGAGCTAACTATGGCTACACCTTC. Translating it yields CASSPLNPGGANYGYTF.

The chain is built from TRBV27 and TRBJ2-7; TRBD1 matches at 8 bases. Germline V lookup: CDR1 MNHEY, CDR2 SMNVEV (reference sequence). V lost 5 bases, J lost 2 bases, and 2 bases stayed unmatched. There are 13 residues in the CDR3. The CDR3 DNA follows: TGTGCCAGCAGTGGGACAGGACCCTACGAGCAGTACTTC. Translation: CASSGTGPYEQYF.

The rearrangement joins TRBV9 to TRBJ2-1, with 10 bases matching TRBD2. The CDR3 totals 16 residues. The V and J ends lost 0 bases and 2 bases, in that order; junction bases with no gene match: 2. Germline V lookup: CDR1 SGDLS, CDR2 YYNGEE. The CDR3 nucleotides are TGTGCCAGCAGCGTAGGTCTAGCGGGAGCCTACAATGAGCAGTTCTTC. This gives the protein CASSVGLAGAYNEQFF.

Here the CDR3 reads CASSQDLSGRGYGYTF. The CDR3 coding sequence is TGCGCCAGCAGCCAAGATCTAAGTGGAAGGGGCTATGGCTACACCTTC. The chain carries TRBV4-3 and TRBJ1-2, with a tentative D call TRBD1 (5 bases). This CDR3 comprises 16 residues. The V end was cut by 0 bases, the J end by 4 bases, with 15 bases between. From germline, CDR1 is LGHNA and CDR2 YSLEER.

The rearrangement uses TRBV28 and TRBJ1-5, with a weak D call TRBD1 (5 bases). The CDR3 sequence is 15 residues long. Germline V gene lookup returns CDR1 MDHEN and CDR2 SYDVKM. Trimming shortened V by 2 bases and J by 7 bases, and 15 bases separated the two germline ends. CDR3 nucleotide sequence: TGTGCCAGCAGTTTACGGGACGTTTCACAGCAGCCCCAGCATTTT. Amino acids: CASSLRDVSQQPQHF. The full variable domain, rest sourced from reference TRBV28 and TRBJ1-5, is DVKVTQSSRYLVKRTGEKVFLECVQDMDHENMFWYRQDPGLGLRLIYFSYDVKMKEKGDIPEGYSVSREKKERFSLILESASTNQTSMYLCASSLRDVSQQPQHFGDGTRLSIL.

V and J are TRBV7-9 and TRBJ2-7, with 9 bases that match TRBD1. J lost 2 bases, V lost 5 bases, and 7 bases had no gene match. The CDR3 covers 15 residues. CDR1 is SEHNR, CDR2 FQNEAQ, per germline (reference sequence). This CDR3 is CASSLDRGNPYEQYF. DNA for the CDR3: TGTGCCAGCAGCCTGGACAGGGGAAACCCCTACGAGCAGTACTTC.

CDR3 protein: CASSMASGRNEQFF. In DNA form, the CDR3 reads TGCGCCAGCAGCATGGCTAGCGGAAGGAATGAGCAGTTCTTC. The chain couples TRBV5-1 to TRBJ2-1, with 7 bases that match TRBD2. The V segment lost 4 bases and the J segment 7 bases; nucleotides outside the gene matches: 8. Germline assignment: CDR1 SGHRS and CDR2 YFSETQ. This CDR3 has 14 residues. The entire variable domain, with the rest obtained from reference TRBV5-1 and TRBJ2-1, is as follows: KAGVTQTPRYLIKTRGQQVTLSCSPISGHRSVSWYQQTPGQGLQFLFEYFSETQRNKGNFPGRFSGRQFSNSRSEMNVSTLELGDSALYLCASSMASGRNEQFFGPGTRLTVL.

The chain uses TRBV7-8 and TRBJ1-1; D uncertain. Germline V gene sequence: CDR1 SGHVS, CDR2 FQNEAQ. This CDR3 spans 14 amino acids. V was pared by 7 bases and J by 13 bases, with 25 bases between. The CDR3 reads CASTVINWETLGFF. Here the CDR3 DNA reads TGTGCCAGCACCGTTATTAACTGGGAAACTCTTGGTTTCTTT.

The chain is built from TRBV5-4 and TRBJ2-3, with 13 nucleotides matching TRBD2. V lost 3 bases to trimming and J lost 1 base; unmatched junction nucleotides: 2. The length of the CDR3 is 16 residues. The germline V gene encodes CDR1 SGHNT and CDR2 YYREEE (reference sequence). The CDR3 sequence is CASSSGLAGRTDTQYF. CDR3 coding DNA: TGTGCCAGCAGCTCGGGACTAGCGGGGCGCACAGATACGCAGTATTTT.

The chain has TRBV28 and TRBJ2-7; possible D gene TRBD1, 5 bases. V gave up 7 bases and J gave up 4 bases, with 17 bases separating them. CDR1 and CDR2 from the germline V gene are MDHEN and SYDVKM. The CDR3 has 14 amino acids. CDR3 DNA: TGTGCCAGCACCAAGCTGTCAGGGTTGTACGAGCAGTACTTC. Translating gives CASTKLSGLYEQYF.

The V call is TRBV7-9, the J call TRBJ2-7, with D maybe TRBD2 (6 bases). The CDR3 runs to 15 residues. Trimming pared 5 bases from V and 1 base from J, leaving 15 bases between. Germline lookup yields CDR1 SEHNR and CDR2 FQNEAQ (reference sequence). This CDR3 reads CASSPREARSYEQYF. The CDR3 DNA reads as TGTGCCAGCAGCCCTAGGGAGGCCAGGTCCTACGAGCAGTACTTC.

V usage is TRBV9 and J usage is TRBJ2-1; 9 bases are shared with TRBD1. Germline assignment: CDR1 SGDLS and CDR2 YYNGEE. With 2 bases clipped from V and 1 base from J, the junction kept 4 bases outside the gene matches. This CDR3 contains 16 residues. For the CDR3, the DNA is TGTGCCAGCAGCGTCTTCGGGACAGGGTCCTACAATGAGCAGTTCTTC. Its translation is CASSVFGTGSYNEQFF.

CDR3 sequence: CSVSGLANTYEQYF. DNA of the CDR3: TGCAGCGTTAGCGGACTAGCGAATACCTACGAGCAGTACTTC. The rearrangement uses TRBV29-1 and TRBJ2-7, with TRBD2 matching 9 bases. In germline, CDR1 is SQVTM, CDR2 ANQGSEA. V shed 5 bases, J shed 2 bases, and the junction held 7 bases outside the gene matches. This CDR3 is built from 14 residues.

The chain has TRBV5-6 and TRBJ1-4; 9 nucleotides agree with TRBD1. Germline CDR1 SGHDT, CDR2 YYEEEE. Unmatched junction bases numbered 6, after V lost 5 bases and J lost 7 bases. This CDR3 comprises 14 residues. CDR3 sequence (DNA): TGTGCCAGCAGGGCCGGGACAGGGACTGAAAAACTGTTTTTT. Amino acid sequence: CASRAGTGTEKLFF. Full variable domain (outside the CDR3, taken from reference TRBV5-6 and TRBJ1-4): DAGVTQSPTHLIKTRGQQVTLRCSPKSGHDTVSWYQQALGQGPQFIFQYYEEEERQRGNFPDRFSGHQFPNYSSELNVNALLLGDSALYLCASRAGTGTEKLFFGSGTQLSVL.

This clone has more than one count but fewer than ten. The chain uses TRBV5-1 and TRBJ2-7, with D maybe TRBD2 (6 bases). This CDR3 is built from 14 residues. Trimming took off 5 bases at V and 5 bases at J, with 17 bases between the two ends. The germline CDR1 and CDR2 sequences are SGHRS and YFSETQ. The CDR3 DNA reads as TGCGCCAGCAGTTCCGGGACTCTGGGCCACGAGCAGTACTTC. Protein: CASSSGTLGHEQYF.

J is TRBJ1-2 and V is TRBV30; D is uncertain. This CDR3 has 13 amino acids. Germline V gives CDR1 GTSNPN, CDR2 SVGIG (reference sequence). Trimming removed 3 bases at V and 8 bases at J, with 16 bases between. The CDR3 protein is CAWRYRALLGYTF. The CDR3 bases are TGTGCCTGGAGGTACCGGGCGCTCCTAGGCTACACCTTC.